The clone carrying this TCR beta chain was seen at least ten times. Its specificity is not known. These data belong to a study of T cell repertoires in cytomegalovirus infection. A single record per CDR3 protein comes from TCRdb applying MiXCR to the reads. The sample includes a few hundred thousand distinct CDR3 sequences, more than 30% of them seen just once. This CDR3 contains 15 residues. The junction had 7 bases not matched to a gene; V was cut back by 8 bases and J by 0 bases. Germline V CDR1 and CDR2: MNHNS, SASEGT. The source is a human donor in good health (CMV status not recorded). Some clones in this sample may be carry-over from other donors' samples. The V gene is TRBV6-1, the J gene TRBJ1-2, with 9 bases aligning to TRBD1. The sequences come from cultured PBMCs, collected from culture after CMV antigen stimulation. This chain's CDR3 is CASLRTGATNYGYTF. CDR3 DNA sequence: TGTGCCAGCTTAAGGACAGGGGCAACTAACTATGGCTACACCTTC.